This T cell receptor (beta chain) emerged from a study of beta chain bispecific antibodies for T cell cancers. Broader study findings: The leukemia cells, rather than normal T cells, gave most of the targeted TRBV signal.

Deletions cut 5 bases from V and 8 bases from J, with 19 bases between. This CDR3 is built from 14 residues. The germline CDR1 and CDR2 sequences are MRHNA and SNTAGT. Expansion lasted around 3 days, with either anti-CD3 antibody OKT3 or CD3/CD28 beads. In its sample, this clonotype is medium-sized (0.01 to 0.1%). Its antigen remains unidentified. In TCRdb, the 5' RACE reads were re-called with MiXCR into one record per CDR3 protein. This table has about 18,000 distinct CDR3 sequences, around 2.1% appearing once. Sequencing was carried out using healthy donor T cells cultured with leukemia cells. V gene TRBV6-4 combines with J gene TRBJ2-7, with D tentatively TRBD1 or TRBD2 (5 bases each). This TCR came from a human donor in good health. Some clones in this sample may be carry-over from other donors' samples. The CDR3 region is CASSPTGTSRQQYF. In nucleotides, the CDR3 is TGTGCCAGCAGTCCCACCGGGACCAGCCGGCAGCAGTACTTC.